A single sample is the source of the 5 T cell receptor beta chains below, sequenced in a study of lymphopenia after photon versus proton radiotherapy. The method was immunoSEQ multiplex PCR; TCRdb's version includes in-frame clones alone and lacks a portion of them. The sample contains 30,000 or so clones, around 87% of which appear only once. Specimen: peripheral blood, collected from a patient treated with proton-based radiotherapy. These TCRs come from a woman aged 60-70 years with cholangiocarcinoma. Some clones in this sample may be carry-over from other donors' samples.

The V call is TRBV18, the J call TRBJ2-4, with 11 bases that match TRBD1. The trim removed 4 bases at V and 9 bases at J, leaving 8 bases unmatched. The CDR3 contains 15 residues. Germline V CDR1 and CDR2: KGHSH, LQKENI. DNA for the CDR3: TGTGCCAGCTCACAAACGGACAGGGGGCTCGTCATTCAGTACTTC. Translating gives CASSQTDRGLVIQYF.

The V and J genes are TRBV18 and TRBJ1-1; a weak D match, TRBD1 (5 bases). V shed 2 bases and J shed 3 bases, with 10 bases lying between them. The germline V gene has CDR1 KGHSH and CDR2 LQKENI. There are 14 residues in the CDR3. In DNA form, the CDR3 reads TGTGCCAGCTCACCAATCGGGGGGGACACTGAAGCTTTCTTT. Its protein is CASSPIGGDTEAFF.

The chain links TRBV2 to TRBJ1-1, with TRBD1 matching 8 bases. The junction had 9 bases not matched to a gene; V was cut back by 9 bases and J by 3 bases. Germline V gene data show CDR1 as SNHLY and CDR2 as FYNNEI. This CDR3 region has 14 residues. CDR3 DNA sequence: TGTGCCAGTTCACGGGGACAGGCCTACACTGAAGCTTTCTTT. This sequence encodes CASSRGQAYTEAFF.

The rearrangement uses TRBV18 and TRBJ2-7; 10 nucleotides line up with TRBD1. The V segment lost 4 bases and the J segment 2 bases; nucleotides outside the gene matches: 11. The CDR3 extends over 17 amino acids. From germline, CDR1 is KGHSH and CDR2 LQKENI. The CDR3 protein is CASSRQIPGQGTYEQYF. The CDR3 nucleotides read TGTGCCAGCTCACGGCAAATACCGGGACAGGGGACCTACGAGCAGTACTTC.

The table lists this clone with a few counts. The rearrangement uses TRBV27 and TRBJ1-2; TRBD1 might be the D (6 bases). V gave up 6 bases and J gave up 2 bases, with 13 bases separating them. The CDR3 consists of 14 residues. Germline values: CDR1 MNHEY, CDR2 SMNVEV (reference sequence). For the CDR3, the DNA is TGTGCCAGCAGCCCCGGGGGGGCAAACTATGGCTACACCTTC. This encodes CASSPGGANYGYTF.